Sequencing of this T cell receptor (beta chain) was carried out in a study of neurological immune-mediated disorders. General study results and limits: CDR3 amino acid sequences found in expanded clones were never shared across subjects, suggesting private repertoires in all groups.

This clonotype was recorded many times. The antigen remains unidentified. The CDR3 spans 16 residues. Germline CDR1 and CDR2: SEHNR and FQNEAQ (reference sequence). V dropped 4 bases and J dropped 1; count of bases not matched to a gene: 9. A single record per CDR3 protein comes from TCRdb applying MiXCR to the 5' RACE reads. The sample has 78,000 or so distinct CDR3 sequences, about 5% seen once. Input material: PBMCs. This chain links TRBV7-9 with TRBJ2-7, with 8 bases identical to TRBD2. The TCR was taken from a woman in her thirties with multiple sclerosis. The CDR3 here is CASSSPPGGISYEQYF. The CDR3 bases are TGTGCCAGCAGCTCTCCCCCGGGAGGGATATCCTACGAGCAGTACTTC.